This T cell receptor beta chain is drawn from a study of T cell responses to AZD1222 COVID-19 vaccine (dated by TCRdb to about 2021). In terms of the full investigation: A total of 230 to 250 trial participants underwent TCR sequencing, of whom some 210 received two doses of AZD1222 and around 26 received two doses of the MenACWY control vaccine. Trial participants were enrolled by age into 18-55, 56-69 and 70-plus year subgroups, with about 150, 27 and 61 TCR-sequenced participants respectively.

The CDR3 regions of human TCRbeta chains were subjected to immunosequencing. The paper's data handling went like this. Repertoire TCRs were matched against a reference library of SARS-CoV-2-specific TCRs generated with the MIRA antigen-specificity platform. Breadth meant the fraction of unique TCRs that were SARS-CoV-2-associated, whereas depth meant the fraction of total T cells that were SARS-CoV-2-associated. Using the MIRA data, each spike-specific TCR was mapped to the spike region that the TCR reacts to and placed in a CD4 or CD8 class. Log10-transformed breadth and depth values were compared by one-way ANOVA with Sidak's multiple comparisons tests. TCRdb took over this immuneACCESS table, retaining in-frame rearrangements with V and J assigned. Such tables are incomplete; in checked studies, under half of the missing clones stem from an unresolved V gene, and the remainder is unexplained. From that table come the V and J calls and clone size; the DNA was used to work out D and trimming. The sample includes under 150,000 clones, with approximately 89% observed a single time. The leading ten clones occupy approximately 6.4% of the sample.

The study at large found these results: After two AZD1222 doses, both the breadth and the depth of spike-specific TCRs were significantly higher than at day 0 and than in MenACWY recipients. Conclusions about previously exposed vaccinees were limited because only five to seven AZD1222 recipients were SARS-CoV-2 seropositive at baseline. The 56-69-year group was small, and its depth increase did not reach significance, likely because of low power. CD4 TCRs associated with the vaccine covered the entire spike protein, and the dominant responses were in regions 160-218 and 743-854. Because no samples from the day 14 peak response were available, repertoires could be characterized only after the peak T cell response. Most participants were white British and females outnumbered males, and the authors suggested that clonal diversity may have been underestimated. Nearly half of unique spike-specific TCRs reportedly recognized epitopes outside regions mutated in the B.1.351 and B.1.1.7 variants.

The germline V gene specifies SGHTA as CDR1 and FQGNSA as CDR2. The cysteine opens and the phenylalanine closes a CDR3 of 17 amino acids. Here the CDR3 DNA is all that survives: 51 bases in frame from base 1. V and J are trimmed by 4 bases and 2 bases, and the gene matches miss 13 bases of the junction. In light of the paper, this sample's time point label describes: about 28 days (+/-7) after the second vaccine dose. AZD1222 recipients with second doses at about 4 weeks or about 12 weeks were pooled, because spike-specific TCR depth and breadth did not differ between schedules. Samples from vaccinated people were obtained from the UK trials COV001 and COV002, which included a single-blind randomized controlled phase 2/3 trial of AZD1222 (ChAdOx1 nCoV-19) in healthy adults. For TCRbeta chain sequencing, PBMC samples were collected from trial participants at day 0 and at day 28 after the second dose.

With respect to this clone: Its target antigen remains unknown. No much larger clone exists at a distance of one base, and base qualities are not known.

The TCR originated in an adult who received the AZD1222 COVID-19 vaccine. The rearrangement joined TRBV7-2 to TRBJ1-2, with TRBD1 matching 7 junction bases. This specimen was peripheral blood, taken 28 days after the second AZD1222 dose. The nucleotide sequence is TGTGCCAGCAGCTCCTCTCCCGACAGGGTGGGGAACTATGGCTACACCTTC. Its protein reads: CASSSSPDRVGNYGYTF.